This T cell receptor (beta chain) is drawn from a study of shared clonotypes between healthy human individuals. Sequencing used immunoSEQ multiplex PCR; TCRdb keeps in-frame clones, though not all of them. In the table there are millions of clones, just under 95% of which are singletons. The CDR3 is 14 amino acids. Trimming took off 4 bases at V and 2 bases at J, with 13 bases between the two ends. CDR1 SGHTS and CDR2 YDEGEE come from the germline V gene. CD45RO-negative, CCR7-positively selected cells formed the naive CD8 fraction, excluding terminally differentiated effector memory CD45RA+ cells. This TCR was sampled from a man between 18 and 35 years old in good health. V gene TRBV5-8 combines with J gene TRBJ2-7, with D possibly TRBD2 on 6 matching bases. Sequencing was carried out using naive CD8+ T cells sorted from blood. The CDR3 DNA reads as TGTGCCAGCAGCGGTGGACTAACTCCCTACGAGCAGTACTTC. This encodes CASSGGLTPYEQYF.